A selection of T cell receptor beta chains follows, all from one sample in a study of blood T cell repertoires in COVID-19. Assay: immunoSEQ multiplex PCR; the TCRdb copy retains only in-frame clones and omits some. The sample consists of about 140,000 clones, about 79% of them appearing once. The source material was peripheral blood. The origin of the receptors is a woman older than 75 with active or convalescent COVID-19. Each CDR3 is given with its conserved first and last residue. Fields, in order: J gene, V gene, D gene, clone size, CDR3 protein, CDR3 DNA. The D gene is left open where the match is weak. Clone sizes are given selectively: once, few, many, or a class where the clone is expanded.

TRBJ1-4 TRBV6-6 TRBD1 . CASSYSDRGNEKLFF TGTGCCAGCAGTTACTCCGACAGGGGAAATGAAAAACTGTTTTTT
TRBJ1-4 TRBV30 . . CAWIRGDSGPNEKLFF TGTGCCTGGATCCGGGGGGATAGTGGGCCGAACGAAAAACTGTTTTTT
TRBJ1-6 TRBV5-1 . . CASSPRQDRSSPLHF TGCGCCAGCAGCCCTCGACAGGATCGGAGCTCACCCCTCCACTTT
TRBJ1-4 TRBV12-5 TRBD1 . CASGLVTGTGVEKLFF TGTGCTAGTGGTTTGGTGACCGGGACAGGGGTTGAAAAACTGTTTTTT
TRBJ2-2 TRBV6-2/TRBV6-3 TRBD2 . CASSPLAGWTGELFF TGTGCCAGCAGTCCACTAGCGGGGTGGACCGGGGAGCTGTTTTTT
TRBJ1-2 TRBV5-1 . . CASSFNDYGMDGYTF TGCGCCAGCAGCTTCAACGACTACGGAATGGATGGCTACACCTTC
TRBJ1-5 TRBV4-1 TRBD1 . CASSQELGTGVNQPQHF TGCGCCAGCAGCCAAGAACTTGGGACAGGGGTTAATCAGCCCCAGCATTTT
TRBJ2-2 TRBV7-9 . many CASSRPGTKNTGELFF TGTGCCAGCAGTCGTCCCGGGACAAAGAACACCGGGGAGCTGTTTTTT
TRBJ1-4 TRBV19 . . CASSPAGVEKLFF TGTGCCAGTAGTCCCGCGGGGGTTGAAAAACTGTTTTTT
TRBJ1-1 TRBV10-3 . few CAISESQDLNTEAFF TGTGCCATCAGTGAGTCCCAGGATTTGAACACTGAAGCTTTCTTT
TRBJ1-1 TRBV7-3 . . CASSAGRGNTEAFF TGTGCCAGCAGCGCAGGGCGGGGGAACACTGAAGCTTTCTTT
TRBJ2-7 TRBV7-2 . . CASSLALQVQYF TGTGCCAGCAGCTTAGCTCTGCAGGTGCAGTACTTC
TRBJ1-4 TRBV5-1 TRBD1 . CASSPRGTGGEKLFF TGCGCCAGCAGCCCGAGGGGGACAGGGGGTGAAAAACTGTTTTTT
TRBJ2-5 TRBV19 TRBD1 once CASQGQGEVETQYF TGTGCCAGTCAGGGACAGGGTGAGGTGGAGACCCAGTACTTC
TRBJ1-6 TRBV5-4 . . CASSLDQGRNSPLHF TGTGCCAGCAGCTTGGATCAGGGGCGGAATTCACCCCTCCACTTT
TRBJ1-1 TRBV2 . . CASSPLDSGGTEAFF TGTGCCAGCAGTCCCCTGGACAGCGGCGGGACTGAAGCTTTCTTT
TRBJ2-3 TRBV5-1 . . CASSFKGYDTQYF TGCGCCAGCAGCTTCAAGGGGTACGATACGCAGTATTTT
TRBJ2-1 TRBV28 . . CASSPFAFGGYEQFF TGTGCCAGCAGTCCTTTTGCCTTCGGGGGATATGAGCAGTTCTTC
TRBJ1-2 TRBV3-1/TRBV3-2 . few CASSRTLRGDYGYTF TGTGCCAGCAGCCGAACCCTCAGGGGAGACTATGGCTACACCTTC
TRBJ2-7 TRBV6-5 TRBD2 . CASSYPLAVTYEQYF TGTGCCAGCAGTTACCCCCTAGCGGTAACCTACGAGCAGTACTTC
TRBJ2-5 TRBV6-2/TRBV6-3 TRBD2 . CASSDGLAGAGANQETQYF TGTGCCAGCAGTGATGGACTAGCGGGGGCCGGCGCCAATCAAGAGACCCAGTACTTC
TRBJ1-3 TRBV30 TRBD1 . CAWRQGNSGNTIYF TGTGCCTGGAGACAGGGGAACTCTGGAAACACCATATATTTT
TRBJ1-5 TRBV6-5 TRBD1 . CASRNRQGANQPQHF TGTGCCAGCAGGAACAGACAGGGGGCGAATCAGCCCCAGCATTTT
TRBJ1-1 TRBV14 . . CASSPRPGDRTEAFF TGTGCCAGCAGCCCTAGGCCAGGGGATCGAACTGAAGCTTTCTTT
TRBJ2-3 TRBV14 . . CASRYTSTDTQYF TGTGCCAGCAGGTATACTAGCACAGATACGCAGTATTTT
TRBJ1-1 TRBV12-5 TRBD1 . CASGRLQGAGVTEAFF TGTGCTAGTGGCCGATTACAGGGGGCTGGGGTCACTGAAGCTTTCTTT
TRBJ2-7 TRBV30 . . CAWTPGGEVDEQYF TGTGCCTGGACCCCCGGAGGGGAAGTTGACGAGCAGTACTTC
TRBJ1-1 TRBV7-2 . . CASSETPTGMTEAFF TGTGCCAGCAGCGAAACCCCGACAGGAATGACTGAAGCTTTCTTT
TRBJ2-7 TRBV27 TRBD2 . CASSPGLAGGRIYEQYF TGTGCCAGCAGTCCGGGACTAGCGGGGGGGAGGATCTACGAGCAGTACTTC
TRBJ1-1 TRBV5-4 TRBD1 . CASSFGQGAIGTEAFF TGTGCCAGCAGCTTCGGACAGGGGGCAATAGGCACTGAAGCTTTCTTT
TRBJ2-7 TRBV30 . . CAWSRRGSSYEQYF TGTGCCTGGAGTAGGCGGGGCAGCTCCTACGAGCAGTACTTC
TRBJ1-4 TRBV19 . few CASRQPGKGEKLFF TGTGCCAGTAGGCAACCAGGGAAGGGTGAAAAACTGTTTTTT
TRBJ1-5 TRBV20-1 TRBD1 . CSANDRGGGNSNQPQHF TGCAGTGCTAATGACAGGGGAGGGGGTAATAGCAATCAGCCCCAGCATTTT
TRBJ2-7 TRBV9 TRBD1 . CASSVGDRETYEQYF TGTGCCAGCAGCGTAGGGGACAGGGAGACCTACGAGCAGTACTTC
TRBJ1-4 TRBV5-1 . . CASSLEQGGEKLFF TGCGCCAGCAGCTTGGAACAGGGTGGTGAAAAACTGTTTTTT
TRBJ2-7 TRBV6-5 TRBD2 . CASSRTSGGYEQYF TGTGCCAGCAGTAGGACTAGCGGGGGGTACGAGCAGTACTTC